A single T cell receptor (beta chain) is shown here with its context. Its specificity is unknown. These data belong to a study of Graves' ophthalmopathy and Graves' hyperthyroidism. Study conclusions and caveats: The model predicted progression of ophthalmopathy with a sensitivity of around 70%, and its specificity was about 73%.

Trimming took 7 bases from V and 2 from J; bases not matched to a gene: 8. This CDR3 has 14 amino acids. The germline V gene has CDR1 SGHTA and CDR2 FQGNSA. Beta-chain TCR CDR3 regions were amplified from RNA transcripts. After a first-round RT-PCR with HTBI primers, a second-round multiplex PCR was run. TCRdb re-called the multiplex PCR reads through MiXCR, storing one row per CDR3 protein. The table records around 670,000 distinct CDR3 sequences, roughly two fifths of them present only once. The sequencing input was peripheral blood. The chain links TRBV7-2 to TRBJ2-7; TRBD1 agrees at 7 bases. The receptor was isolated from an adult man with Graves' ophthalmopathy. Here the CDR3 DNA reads TGTGCCAGCATCCTCCGGGACAGTGCCTACGAGCAGTACTTC. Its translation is CASILRDSAYEQYF.